The 27 T cell receptor beta chains in this list originate from one sample, sequenced in a study of blood T cell repertoires in COVID-19. Clones were read by immunoSEQ multiplex PCR, and TCRdb kept only the in-frame ones, dropping some. The table records about 100,000 clones, 80% of them present only once. The source material was peripheral blood. Source of these receptors: a man in his 70s with active or convalescent COVID-19.

The chain employs TRBV29-1 and TRBJ1-1; no definite D call. The CDR3 is 12 residues long. Trimming stripped 7 bases from V and 9 bases from J, with 18 bases between. Germline loops: CDR1 SQVTM, CDR2 ANQGSEA. The CDR3 DNA reads TGCAGCGCCGAAATCCTAACGTTTAAAGCTTTCTTT. Translated: CSAEILTFKAFF.

The chain employs TRBV3-1 (or the pseudogene TRBV3-2) and TRBJ1-3; D gene ambiguous. The length of the CDR3 is 15 residues. Trimming removed 1 base from V and 0 bases from J, with 7 bases in between. The germline V gene has CDR1 LGHDT and CDR2 YNNKEL (reference sequence). The CDR3 loop is CASSQARGSGNTIYF. DNA of the CDR3: TGTGCCAGCAGCCAAGCCCGGGGCTCTGGAAACACCATATATTTT.

CDR3 loop: CASSKRTSGHTDTQYF. The DNA for the CDR3 is TGTGCCAGCAGCAAGAGGACTAGCGGACACACAGATACGCAGTATTTT. The gene calls are TRBV13 and TRBJ2-3; TRBD2 matches at 10 bases. The trim removed 5 bases at V and 2 bases at J, leaving 7 bases unmatched. There are 16 residues in the CDR3. In germline, CDR1 is PRHDT, CDR2 FYEKMQ (reference sequence).

The rearrangement links TRBV11-2 to TRBJ1-4; TRBD1 matches 8 bases. This CDR3 is 16 amino acids long. J was trimmed by 6 bases and V by 6 bases; bases with no gene match: 12. CDR1 and CDR2 from the germline V gene are SGHAT and FQNNGV. CDR3 amino acids: CASSTFGGTGDEKLFF. For the CDR3, the DNA is TGTGCCAGCAGTACCTTCGGCGGGACAGGTGATGAAAAACTGTTTTTT.

The V and J genes are TRBV30 and TRBJ2-2; TRBD2 might be the D (6 bases). The germline V gene has CDR1 GTSNPN and CDR2 SVGIG (reference sequence). The CDR3 is 13 residues long. The germline V and J ends were trimmed by 1 base and 4 bases, with 7 bases remaining between them. The CDR3, as DNA: TGTGCCTGGAGTGAGGAGGGCACCGGGGAGCTGTTTTTT. Residues: CAWSEEGTGELFF.

This chain connects TRBV24-1 to TRBJ2-1; 9 positions agree with TRBD2. Per germline, CDR1 KGHDR and CDR2 SFDVKD. The J segment lost 10 bases and the V segment lost 3 bases, leaving 9 bases of the junction unmatched. The CDR3 totals 15 residues. This CDR3 reads CATSDPQYLAGEQFF. CDR3 in DNA: TGTGCCACCAGTGATCCACAATACCTAGCGGGGGAGCAGTTCTTC.

The chain carries TRBV2 and TRBJ1-4, with a tentative D call TRBD1 (5 bases). Per the germline V gene, CDR1 is SNHLY and CDR2 is FYNNEI. This CDR3 comprises 14 residues. The germline V and J ends were trimmed by 6 bases and 2 bases, with 10 bases remaining between them. In DNA, the CDR3 is TGTGCCAGCAGGCTTGGGGCGACTAATGAAAAACTGTTTTTT. Translation gives CASRLGATNEKLFF.

The V call is TRBV4-2, the J call TRBJ1-4, with TRBD1 identical over 10 bases. Trimming removed 4 bases from V and 8 bases from J; junction bases left unmatched: 4. Per germline, CDR1 LGHNA and CDR2 YNFKEQ. The CDR3 loop spans 14 amino acids. The CDR3 nucleotides read TGTGCCAGCAGCCCAGACAGGGGGCAAGAAAAACTGTTTTTT. Translation: CASSPDRGQEKLFF.

This clone was counted once. The gene calls are TRBV6-5 and TRBJ1-5; TRBD1 might be the D (6 bases). Germline V gene sequence: CDR1 MNHEY, CDR2 SVGAGI. The V end lost 4 bases, the J end lost 7 bases, and 11 bases lay between the germline ends. The CDR3 runs to 13 residues. The CDR3 DNA reads as TGTGCCAGCAGTTCCACAGGGCGGCAGCCCCAGCATTTT. Amino acid sequence: CASSSTGRQPQHF.

This rearrangement joins TRBV10-1 to TRBJ1-4; maybe TRBD1 (6 bases). V lost 1 base to trimming and J lost 4 bases, with 13 bases between them. This CDR3 has 16 amino acids. Germline V gene sequence: CDR1 WNHNN, CDR2 SYGVQD (reference sequence). CDR3 bases: TGCGCCAGCAGTGAGTTCAAGACAGGCGTTAATGAAAAACTGTTTTTT. Amino acid sequence: CASSEFKTGVNEKLFF.

J is TRBJ2-5 and V is TRBV5-1, with unresolved D. Germline V gene sequence: CDR1 SGHRS, CDR2 YFSETQ. V lost 2 bases to trimming and J lost 1 base, with 9 bases between them. The CDR3 covers 14 residues. The CDR3, as DNA: TGCGCCAGCAGCTTAACGAGCCTCCAAGAGACCCAGTACTTC. This sequence encodes CASSLTSLQETQYF.

The chain employs TRBV11-2 and TRBJ2-1, with a weak D call TRBD1 (5 bases). Trimming cost V 4 bases and J 2 bases, with 18 bases left between them. Germline CDR1 SGHAT, CDR2 FQNNGV. The CDR3 has 17 residues. The CDR3 spells CASSSPRGQSTYNEQFF. The CDR3 DNA sequence: TGTGCCAGCAGCTCCCCTAGGGGCCAAAGCACCTACAATGAGCAGTTCTTC.

The J gene is TRBJ2-6, the V gene TRBV6-6; 8 bases align to TRBD1. CDR3 length: 16 residues. Germline V gene sequence: CDR1 MNHNY, CDR2 SVGAGI (reference sequence). With 7 bases clipped from V and 1 base from J, the junction kept 6 bases outside the gene matches. The CDR3 bases are TGTGCCAGCACTCCCCAGGGGGCGTCTGGGGCCAACGTCCTGACTTTC. Amino acids: CASTPQGASGANVLTF.

J is TRBJ1-3 and V is TRBV11-2, with D uncertain. There are 14 residues in the CDR3. The V end lost 1 base, the J end lost 1 base, and 5 bases lay between the germline ends. Germline V gene sequence: CDR1 SGHAT, CDR2 FQNNGV. The CDR3 loop reads CASSLGQSGNTIYF. The CDR3 DNA follows: TGTGCCAGCAGCTTAGGACAATCTGGAAACACCATATATTTT.

This sequence joins TRBV6-1 and TRBJ2-1; TRBD2 agrees at 8 bases. The germline V gene encodes CDR1 MNHNS and CDR2 SASEGT. This CDR3 is built from 14 residues. Losses at the gene ends were 3 bases for V and 8 bases for J; bases not matched to a gene: 6. The CDR3, as DNA: TGTGCCAGCAGTGATCGGGGGGGTCGGGATGAGCAGTTCTTC. Protein product: CASSDRGGRDEQFF.

V gene TRBV25-1 combines with J gene TRBJ1-2; maybe TRBD1 (6 bases). The germline V gene encodes CDR1 MGHDK and CDR2 SYGVNS. V lost 4 bases, J lost 4 bases, and 16 bases lay in between. The CDR3 length is 15 residues. CDR3 residues: CASSGLGQPGYGYTF. Here the CDR3 DNA reads TGTGCCAGCAGTGGCCTAGGACAGCCAGGCTATGGCTACACCTTC.

As to this clone: At one end, the junction sequence differs from germline, possibly due to a read error. This sequence joins TRBV7-2 and TRBJ2-7; 8 positions agree with TRBD1. This CDR3 region has 12 residues. Germline V gene lookup returns CDR1 SGHTA and CDR2 FQGNSA. In nucleotides, the CDR3 is TGTGCCAGCAGCTTAGATAGGACAGGGCTTCACTTC. It translates to CASSLDRTGLHF.

The chain recombines TRBV15 with TRBJ1-5; TRBD1 matches 10 bases. The CDR3 runs 15 residues. Germline CDR1 and CDR2: LNHNV and YYDKDF (reference sequence). V was pared by 2 bases and J by 6 bases, with 4 bases of the junction left unmatched. The chain's CDR3 is CATSRRQGAGQPQHF. Here the CDR3 DNA reads TGTGCCACCAGCAGACGACAGGGGGCCGGTCAGCCCCAGCATTTT.

The gene calls are TRBV5-4 and TRBJ2-3; TRBD1 matches 7 bases. This CDR3 contains 14 residues. The germline gives CDR1 SGHNT, CDR2 YYREEE (reference sequence). The ends lost 2 bases at V and 4 bases at J; junction bases unmatched: 4. The CDR3 coding sequence is TGTGCCAGCAGCTTCGACAGGGCTCCAGATACGCAGTATTTT. This translates into CASSFDRAPDTQYF.

This chain joins TRBV30 and TRBJ2-5; TRBD2 matches at 8 bases. The CDR3 has 15 amino acids. Germline lookup yields CDR1 GTSNPN and CDR2 SVGIG (reference sequence). Unmatched junction bases numbered 12, after V lost 4 bases and J lost 5 bases. The CDR3 sequence is CAWNPRGGLGETQYF. CDR3 DNA sequence: TGTGCCTGGAACCCCCGGGGGGGCCTAGGGGAGACCCAGTACTTC.

The chain is built from TRBV28 and TRBJ1-3; D unresolved. This CDR3 has 13 residues. The ends were cut back, 3 bases at V and 3 bases at J, with 6 bases in the middle. From germline, CDR1 is MDHEN and CDR2 SYDVKM. Written as DNA, the CDR3 is TGTGCCAGCAGTTTCATGAGTGGAAACACCATATATTTT. This sequence encodes CASSFMSGNTIYF. Full variable domain (rest looked up from reference TRBV28 and TRBJ1-3): DVKVTQSSRYLVKRTGEKVFLECVQDMDHENMFWYRQDPGLGLRLIYFSYDVKMKEKGDIPEGYSVSREKKERFSLILESASTNQTSMYLCASSFMSGNTIYFGEGSWLTVV.

This chain joins TRBV30 and TRBJ2-5; TRBD1 aligns across 11 bases. The J segment lost 5 bases and the V segment lost 1 base, leaving 9 bases of the junction unmatched. The CDR3 sequence is 16 residues long. The germline V gene has CDR1 GTSNPN and CDR2 SVGIG (reference sequence). CDR3 in DNA: TGTGCCTGGAGTGCAGGACAGGGGGCTCAGGGGGAGACCCAGTACTTC. It translates to CAWSAGQGAQGETQYF.

The chain employs TRBV6-2 or TRBV6-3 and TRBJ1-2; TRBD1 might be the D (5 bases). The CDR3 contains 14 residues. CDR1 is MNHEY, CDR2 SVGEGT, per germline. With 8 bases removed from V and 4 bases from J, the gap between germline ends came to 17 bases. The CDR3 DNA is TGTGCCAGCGGCCCCGCCTGGACAATCTATGGCTACACCTTC. Protein product: CASGPAWTIYGYTF.

This chain joins TRBV4-3 and TRBJ2-2, with 14 nucleotides matching TRBD2. Germline CDR1 reads LGHNA; CDR2 reads YSLEER. The V segment lost 2 bases and the J segment 4 bases; nucleotides outside the gene matches: 3. This CDR3 has 17 residues. CDR3 region: CASSQTTSGRATGELFF. The CDR3 DNA sequence: TGCGCCAGCAGCCAAACGACTAGCGGGAGGGCCACCGGGGAGCTGTTTTTT.

The rearrangement links TRBV3-1 (or the pseudogene TRBV3-2) to TRBJ2-2; D remains unclear. The germline CDR1 and CDR2 sequences are LGHDT and YNNKEL (reference sequence). This CDR3 spans 12 amino acids. V was shortened by 4 bases and J by 5 bases, with 5 bases between the two germline ends. The DNA for the CDR3 is TGTGCCAGCAGCCTCTCGACCGGGGAGCTGTTTTTT. Translated: CASSLSTGELFF.

CDR3 sequence: CASSESGTGEDSCWLGEQFF. In DNA form, the CDR3 reads TGCGCCAGCAGTGAGTCCGGGACAGGGGAGGATAGCTGCTGGCTTGGGGAGCAGTTCTTC. The V call is TRBV10-1, the J call TRBJ2-1; 10 bases fit TRBD1. The junction had 21 bases not matched to a gene; V was cut back by 0 bases and J by 10 bases. The CDR3 has 20 residues. Looked up from germline, CDR1 is WNHNN and CDR2 is SYGVQD (reference sequence).

The chain recombines TRBV30 with TRBJ2-1; 8 nucleotides align to TRBD1. The V and J ends lost 4 bases and 2 bases, in that order; junction bases with no gene match: 13. The germline CDR1 and CDR2 sequences are GTSNPN and SVGIG (reference sequence). This CDR3 comprises 17 residues. CDR3 nucleotides: TGTGCCTGGACCGACAGGGGACTTCGCCGCGCCTACAATGAGCAGTTCTTC. Its translation: CAWTDRGLRRAYNEQFF.